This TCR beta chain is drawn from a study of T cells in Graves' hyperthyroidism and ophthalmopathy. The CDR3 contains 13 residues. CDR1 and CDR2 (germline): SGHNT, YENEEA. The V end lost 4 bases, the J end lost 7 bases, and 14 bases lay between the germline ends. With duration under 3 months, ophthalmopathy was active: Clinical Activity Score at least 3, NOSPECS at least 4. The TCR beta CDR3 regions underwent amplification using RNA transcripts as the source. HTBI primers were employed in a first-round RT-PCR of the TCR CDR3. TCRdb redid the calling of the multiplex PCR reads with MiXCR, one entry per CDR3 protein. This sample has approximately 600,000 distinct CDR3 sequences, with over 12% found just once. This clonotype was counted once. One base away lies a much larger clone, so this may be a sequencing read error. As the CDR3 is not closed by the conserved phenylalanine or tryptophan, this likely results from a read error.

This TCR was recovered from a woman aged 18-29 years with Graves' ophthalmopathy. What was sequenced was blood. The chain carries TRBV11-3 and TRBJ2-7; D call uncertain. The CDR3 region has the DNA TGTGCCAGCAGCTGGACCCAGGATGGAGAGCAGTACCTC. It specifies CASSWTQDGEQYL.